The 25 T cell receptor beta chains listed next were all sequenced from one sample in a study of T cell clonotyping in hematopoietic cell transplantation. Repertoires were generated with immunoSEQ multiplex PCR, while TCRdb's copy carries only in-frame clones and drops some. Of tens of thousands of clones listed, nearly 97% are singletons. The specimen sequenced was peripheral blood mononuclear cells. Every receptor here comes from a man aged 25 to 40 in good health. Some clones in this sample may be carry-over from other donors' samples.

The table lists this clone with a count of one. V gene TRBV5-4 combines with J gene TRBJ1-2; 7 positions agree with TRBD1. The CDR3 consists of 17 residues. Germline CDR1 SGHNT, CDR2 YYREEE (reference sequence). V was clipped by 0 bases and J by 4 bases; unmatched bases: 12. CDR3 sequence reads: CASSLALLRGQTYGYTF. The CDR3 region has the DNA TGTGCCAGCAGCTTGGCCCTTCTGAGGGGACAGACCTATGGCTACACCTTC. The whole variable domain, filled in from reference TRBV5-4 and TRBJ1-2, reads ETGVTQSPTHLIKTRGQQVTLRCSSQSGHNTVSWYQQALGQGPQFIFQYYREEENGRGNFPPRFSGLQFPNYSSELNVNALELDDSALYLCASSLALLRGQTYGYTFGSGTRLTVV.

V and J are TRBV19 and TRBJ2-7, with a weak D call TRBD1 (5 bases). V was shortened by 4 bases and J by 4 bases, with 11 bases between the two germline ends. The CDR3 is 13 amino acids. Germline CDR1 LNHDA, CDR2 SQIVND (reference sequence). The CDR3, as DNA: TGTGCCAGTAGTACTACAGGTAGATACGAGCAGTACTTC. It specifies CASSTTGRYEQYF.

V and J are TRBV6-6 and TRBJ2-2, with D possibly matching TRBD1 (6 bases). The germline V and J ends were trimmed by 8 bases and 2 bases, with 15 bases remaining between them. Germline CDR1 MNHNY, CDR2 SVGAGI (reference sequence). The CDR3 covers 15 residues. The CDR3 sequence is CASRDHRANTGELFF. The CDR3 bases are TGTGCCAGCCGCGACCACAGGGCAAACACCGGGGAGCTGTTTTTT.

The V and J genes are TRBV7-2 and TRBJ2-5, with D perhaps matching TRBD1 or TRBD2 (7 bases each). This CDR3 spans 14 amino acids. Germline V lookup: CDR1 SGHTA, CDR2 FQGNSA. The ends were cut back, 5 bases at V and 2 bases at J, with 12 bases in the middle. The CDR3 bases are TGTGCCAGCAGCGGGAGGGGGCAGCAAGAGACCCAGTACTTC. This encodes CASSGRGQQETQYF. The full variable domain, its missing parts supplied by reference TRBV7-2 and TRBJ2-5, is GAGVSQSPSNKVTEKGKDVELRCDPISGHTALYWYRQSLGQGLEFLIYFQGNSAPDKSGLPSDRFSAERTGGSVSTLTIQRTQQEDSAVYLCASSGRGQQETQYFGPGTRLLVL.

This chain uses TRBV6-6 with TRBJ1-1, with D possibly matching TRBD1 (5 bases). The germline gives CDR1 MNHNY, CDR2 SVGAGI (reference sequence). V was shortened by 2 bases and J by 7 bases, with 8 bases between the two germline ends. This CDR3 has 12 amino acids. This CDR3 reads CASSYGGGEAFF. Here the CDR3 DNA reads TGTGCCAGCAGTTACGGTGGGGGTGAAGCTTTCTTT.

This rearrangement joins TRBV5-1 to TRBJ2-3; 10 nucleotides align to TRBD2. From germline, CDR1 is SGHRS and CDR2 YFSETQ. This CDR3 comprises 16 residues. V trimming: 0 bases; J trimming: 2 bases; junction bases outside the gene matches: 3. CDR3 DNA sequence: TGCGCCAGCAGCTTGGTACTAGCGGGGCCCACAGATACGCAGTATTTT. Its protein is CASSLVLAGPTDTQYF.

CDR3 DNA sequence: TGTGCCAGCTCACCAAGGGCTGAGAGCTCTGGAAACACCATATATTTT. Its protein product is CASSPRAESSGNTIYF. This sequence joins TRBV18 and TRBJ1-3; D is unclear. This CDR3 is 16 amino acids long. Germline V CDR1 and CDR2: KGHSH, LQKENI. V lost 2 bases, J lost 0 bases, and 11 bases lay in between.

The chain uses TRBV6-1 and TRBJ1-2, with 7 bases matching TRBD1. Germline loops: CDR1 MNHNS, CDR2 SASEGT. The CDR3 totals 12 residues. Unmatched junction bases numbered 4, after V lost 8 bases and J lost 4 bases. The CDR3 spells CASVRDSYGYTF. The CDR3 region has the DNA TGTGCCAGCGTCAGGGACAGCTATGGCTACACCTTC.

J is TRBJ1-2 and V is TRBV6-1; 7 bases fit TRBD1. CDR3 length equals 14 residues. V shed 4 bases and J 7 bases; nucleotides not matched to a gene: 9. Germline assignment: CDR1 MNHNS and CDR2 SASEGT. The CDR3 nucleotides read TGTGCCAGCAGTGCGGCAGGGGGATCGAGTGGCTACACCTTC. It encodes CASSAAGGSSGYTF.

The chain employs TRBV29-1 and TRBJ2-7, with D perhaps matching TRBD1 or TRBD2 (5 bases each). This CDR3 spans 13 amino acids. In germline, CDR1 is SQVTM, CDR2 ANQGSEA. Between the trimmed V and J ends, which lost 6 bases and 4 bases, there was a span of 16 bases. The CDR3 DNA sequence: TGCAGCGTATTCCCGGGACCGACATACGAGCAGTACTTC. Translated, it gives CSVFPGPTYEQYF.

This clone came up once. V and J are TRBV4-3 and TRBJ1-4; D gene unclear. From germline, CDR1 is LGHNA and CDR2 YSLEER. The CDR3 runs to 16 residues. With 5 bases removed from V and 4 bases from J, the gap between germline ends came to 17 bases. Here the CDR3 DNA reads TGCGCCAGCAGCTCCTGGCGGGGTAGAGGTAATGAAAAACTGTTTTTT. This translates into CASSSWRGRGNEKLFF.

V usage is TRBV6-5 and J usage is TRBJ2-2, with unresolved D. The V gene lost 5 bases and the J gene lost 3 bases, with 10 bases spanning the gap. This CDR3 is 14 amino acids long. CDR1 is MNHEY, CDR2 SVGAGI, per germline. In DNA form, the CDR3 reads TGTGCCAGCAGTCCCGGGTGGGACACCGGGGAGCTGTTTTTT. This encodes CASSPGWDTGELFF.

This CDR3 reads CSVVEHRGPGEKLFF. The CDR3 DNA sequence: TGCAGCGTTGTAGAGCACAGGGGGCCAGGTGAAAAACTGTTTTTT. The chain joins TRBV29-1 to TRBJ1-4; 9 bases are shared with TRBD1. Per germline, CDR1 SQVTM and CDR2 ANQGSEA. V shed 4 bases, J shed 7 bases, and the junction held 10 bases outside the gene matches. The CDR3 is 15 residues long.

This chain connects TRBV25-1 to TRBJ1-2; 12 bases align to TRBD1. Germline CDR1 MGHDK, CDR2 SYGVNS. Losses at the gene ends were 4 bases for V and 3 bases for J; bases not matched to a gene: 12. There are 18 residues in the CDR3. The CDR3 nucleotides are TGTGCCAGCAGTGCCGTATCCAGGGACAGGGGGCCTCACTATGGCTACACCTTC. Encoded protein: CASSAVSRDRGPHYGYTF.

The CDR3: CASSVGGYTEAFF. The CDR3 region has the DNA TGTGCCAGCAGCGTAGGTGGTTACACTGAAGCTTTCTTT. This chain joins TRBV9 and TRBJ1-1; no reliable D call. The CDR3 loop spans 13 amino acids. Per the germline V gene, CDR1 is SGDLS and CDR2 is YYNGEE. Between the trimmed V and J ends, which lost 0 bases and 3 bases, there was a span of 6 bases.

The CDR3 sequence is CASSSLVARPPQHF. The CDR3 DNA reads TGTGCCAGCAGTTCTCTCGTTGCGAGGCCGCCCCAGCATTTT. The chain employs TRBV6-1 and TRBJ1-5, with D hard to call. The CDR3 is made up of 14 amino acids. Per the germline V gene, CDR1 is MNHNS and CDR2 is SASEGT. Trimming cost V 5 bases and J 9 bases, with 17 bases left between them.

This sequence joins TRBV11-2 and TRBJ1-1, with no clear D. Germline V lookup: CDR1 SGHAT, CDR2 FQNNGV. The V gene lost 4 bases and the J gene lost 3 bases, with 15 bases spanning the gap. This CDR3 is built from 15 residues. CDR3 DNA: TGTGCCAGCAGCTCATATCCGGGGTTTGACACTGAAGCTTTCTTT. Encoded protein: CASSSYPGFDTEAFF.

The chain uses TRBV30 and TRBJ1-5; possible D gene TRBD1, 6 bases. The germline V and J ends were trimmed by 0 bases and 5 bases, with 14 bases remaining between them. This CDR3 has 15 amino acids. Germline-derived CDR1 and CDR2 are GTSNPN and SVGIG (reference sequence). The chain's CDR3 is CAWSVGGGGYQPQHF. The CDR3 DNA reads TGTGCCTGGAGTGTAGGAGGGGGGGGCTATCAGCCCCAGCATTTT.

The chain carries TRBV2 and TRBJ1-2; D possibly corresponds to TRBD1 (6 bases). The CDR3 is 13 amino acids. The germline V and J ends were trimmed by 6 bases and 6 bases, with 14 bases remaining between them. Germline V lookup: CDR1 SNHLY, CDR2 FYNNEI. This CDR3 reads CASRRTEVDGYTF. CDR3 DNA sequence: TGTGCCAGCAGAAGGACAGAGGTGGATGGCTACACCTTC.

V is TRBV6-1 and J is TRBJ2-1; 12 bases map to TRBD2. Trimming removed 4 bases from V and 9 bases from J; junction bases left unmatched: 13. CDR1 and CDR2 from the germline V gene are MNHNS and SASEGT. The length of the CDR3 is 17 residues. This CDR3 reads CASSGLAGALTTSEQFF. The CDR3 DNA is TGTGCCAGCAGTGGACTAGCGGGGGCCCTAACCACAAGTGAGCAGTTCTTC.

This clone has just a few counts. This chain uses TRBV25-1 with TRBJ1-1; D ambiguous. The CDR3 is made up of 14 amino acids. Trimming cost V 4 bases and J 0 bases, with 9 bases left between them. Germline CDR1 and CDR2: MGHDK and SYGVNS. CDR3 in amino acids: CASSARAMNTEAFF. CDR3 nucleotide sequence: TGTGCCAGCAGTGCTAGAGCAATGAACACTGAAGCTTTCTTT.

The V and J genes are TRBV19 and TRBJ1-4, with 8 bases fitting TRBD1. The CDR3 runs to 14 residues. Germline-derived CDR1 and CDR2 are LNHDA and SQIVND (reference sequence). V lost 6 bases, J lost 4 bases, and 4 bases stayed unmatched. The CDR3 sequence: CASRNDRGNEKLFF. DNA for the CDR3: TGTGCCAGTAGGAATGACAGGGGTAATGAAAAACTGTTTTTT.

J is TRBJ2-1 and V is TRBV4-2; no definite D call. The ends were cut back, 3 bases at V and 4 bases at J, with 4 bases in the middle. Germline assignment: CDR1 LGHNA and CDR2 YNFKEQ. The CDR3 sequence is 12 residues long. CDR3 bases: TGTGCCAGCAGCCACGGGTACAATGAGCAGTTCTTC. This sequence encodes CASSHGYNEQFF.

This chain uses TRBV6-4 with TRBJ1-1, with TRBD1 matching over 7 bases. Per the germline V gene, CDR1 is MRHNA and CDR2 is SNTAGT. Losses at the gene ends were 0 bases for V and 10 bases for J; bases not matched to a gene: 8. The CDR3 length is 14 residues. DNA for the CDR3: TGTGCCAGCAGTGACTCGGAAGAGACAGGGCGAGCTTTCTTT. Protein: CASSDSEETGRAFF.

This rearrangement joins TRBV7-2 to TRBJ1-1; a weak D match, TRBD1 (6 bases). The CDR3 extends over 13 amino acids. The germline V gene has CDR1 SGHTA and CDR2 FQGNSA. Trimming left V 7 bases short and J 4 bases short, with 13 bases between. This chain's CDR3 is CASTPGQFTEAFF. The CDR3 DNA follows: TGTGCCAGCACCCCGGGACAATTCACTGAAGCTTTCTTT.